The 21 T cell receptor beta chains listed next were all sequenced from one sample in a study of T cell repertoires in cytomegalovirus infection. TCRdb re-called the reads with MiXCR, one entry per CDR3 protein. The sample consists of about 350,000 distinct CDR3 sequences, nearly 35% of them appearing once. No antigen has been assigned to these receptors. The specimen was cultured PBMCs, collected from culture after CMV antigen stimulation. These receptor sequences come from a human donor in good health (CMV status not recorded). Some clones in this sample may be carry-over from other donors' samples.

This clonotype was counted once. The chain joins TRBV25-1 to TRBJ1-6; 8 bases align to TRBD1. V shed 5 bases, J shed 10 bases, and the junction held 7 bases outside the gene matches. This CDR3 has 14 residues. Germline CDR1 and CDR2: MGHDK and SYGVNS. The CDR3: CASSPDRVGSPLHF. CDR3 coding DNA: TGTGCCAGCAGTCCGGACAGGGTTGGCTCACCCCTCCACTTT.

The chain has TRBV29-1 and TRBJ2-1; tentatively, D is TRBD2 (6 bases). V lost 1 base, J lost 6 bases, and 10 bases lay in between. Per germline, CDR1 SQVTM and CDR2 ANQGSEA. This CDR3 is built from 13 residues. The CDR3 nucleotides are TGCAGCGTTGAAGGGAGGGTAGGCAATGAGCAGTTCTTC. Translated: CSVEGRVGNEQFF.

The rearrangement uses TRBV6-2 or TRBV6-3 and TRBJ2-4; D is ambiguous. The germline gives CDR1 MNHEY, CDR2 SVGEGT. The CDR3 totals 15 residues. V was shortened by 6 bases and J by 3 bases, with 15 bases between the two germline ends. The DNA of the CDR3 is TGTGCCAGCAGCCCATCGCTGTCCAGCAAAAACATTCAGTACTTC. The encoded protein is CASSPSLSSKNIQYF.

This chain links TRBV4-1 with TRBJ1-2, with D possibly matching TRBD1 (6 bases). Trimming left V 9 bases short and J 6 bases short, with 14 bases between. Germline assignment: CDR1 MGHRA and CDR2 YSYEKL. CDR3 length: 12 amino acids. The CDR3 DNA is TGCGCCAGTTGGGGGGGGGCTGATGGCTACACCTTC. It yields the protein CASWGGADGYTF.

V usage is TRBV30 and J usage is TRBJ2-5, with 7 nucleotides matching TRBD2. J lost 4 bases, V lost 0 bases, and 5 bases had no gene match. Germline V gene sequence: CDR1 GTSNPN, CDR2 SVGIG (reference sequence). This CDR3 has 14 residues. The chain's CDR3 is CAWSVRGGTETQYF. In DNA form, the CDR3 reads TGTGCCTGGAGTGTAAGGGGAGGGACAGAGACCCAGTACTTC.

Only a few counts were recorded for this clonotype. The chain recombines TRBV4-3 with TRBJ2-1; 14 bases are a match to TRBD2. CDR3 length equals 17 residues. V lost 0 bases, J lost 7 bases, and 5 bases stayed unmatched. Germline CDR1 LGHNA, CDR2 YSLEER. The CDR3 region is CASSQEGTSGSRNEQFF. Written as DNA, the CDR3 is TGCGCCAGCAGCCAAGAGGGGACTAGCGGGAGTAGAAATGAGCAGTTCTTC.

The V call is TRBV7-9, the J call TRBJ2-5; D ambiguous. Germline V gene data show CDR1 as SEHNR and CDR2 as FQNEAQ (reference sequence). Trimming shortened V by 1 base and J by 5 bases, and 8 bases separated the two germline ends. This CDR3 region has 13 residues. This chain's CDR3 is CASSLVRTETQYF. The CDR3 DNA sequence: TGTGCCAGCAGCTTAGTAAGAACGGAGACCCAGTACTTC.

This clonotype was counted once. CDR3 sequence (DNA): TGCGCCAGCAACCCGCAGGGGGTTATACACAATGAGCAGTTCTTC. Translation: CASNPQGVIHNEQFF. The chain recombines TRBV5-1 with TRBJ2-1; 7 bases are shared with TRBD1. Trimming removed 6 bases from V and 5 bases from J; junction bases left unmatched: 11. CDR1 SGHRS and CDR2 YFSETQ come from the germline V gene. The CDR3 runs 15 residues.

V gene TRBV6-2 or TRBV6-3 combines with J gene TRBJ2-7, with 9 bases identical to TRBD1. V lost 6 bases and J lost 6; bases outside the gene matches: 6. The germline CDR1 and CDR2 sequences are MNHEY and SVGEGT. The CDR3 runs to 13 residues. The CDR3 coding sequence is TGTGCCAGCAGAGCCGGGACAGGGAGCGAGCAGTACGTC. This encodes CASRAGTGSEQYV.

This chain connects TRBV6-6 to TRBJ1-1, with D unclear. Per the germline V gene, CDR1 is MNHNY and CDR2 is SVGAGI (reference sequence). The CDR3 runs 13 residues. The V end was cut by 2 bases, the J end by 11 bases, with 15 bases between. The CDR3 nucleotides are TGTGCCAGCAGTTACGGTGGCGGATTTATGGCTTTCTTT. This translates into CASSYGGGFMAFF.

The J gene is TRBJ1-1, the V gene TRBV20-1; D might be TRBD1 (5 bases). This CDR3 has 15 residues. The germline CDR1 and CDR2 sequences are DFQATT and SNEGSKA (reference sequence). V lost 1 base, J lost 10 bases, and 22 bases lay in between. In DNA, the CDR3 is TGCAGTGCTAGAGGGGGGTCGGCAGGGAGCGGAGGAGCTTTCTTT. It yields the protein CSARGGSAGSGGAFF.

This clonotype was seen a few times. This rearrangement joins TRBV20-1 to TRBJ1-2; TRBD1 might be the D (6 bases). The CDR3 runs 13 residues. With 4 bases removed from V and 7 bases from J, the gap between germline ends came to 16 bases. Germline V gene sequence: CDR1 DFQATT, CDR2 SNEGSKA (reference sequence). In DNA, the CDR3 is TGCAGTGCTATTCCGGGGGGGGCAGTTGGCTACACCTTC. Encoded protein: CSAIPGGAVGYTF.

V and J are TRBV19 and TRBJ1-1; tentative D call: TRBD1 (5 bases). Trimming removed 4 bases at V and 1 base at J, with 13 bases between. Germline lookup yields CDR1 LNHDA and CDR2 SQIVND (reference sequence). The CDR3 is 15 residues long. The DNA for the CDR3 is TGTGCCAGTAGTACCTGGGAAAGGGGGAACACTGAAGCTTTCTTT. It specifies CASSTWERGNTEAFF.

This clonotype appeared a few times. The genes are TRBV28 and TRBJ1-2; 8 bases agree with TRBD1. V shed 5 bases and J 4 bases; nucleotides not matched to a gene: 9. Germline values: CDR1 MDHEN, CDR2 SYDVKM. This CDR3 contains 15 residues. In DNA form, the CDR3 reads TGTGCCAGCAGTCCTCTAACAGGGGGTAGCTATGGCTACACCTTC. Its protein is CASSPLTGGSYGYTF.

This sequence joins TRBV28 and TRBJ2-5, with 9 bases matching TRBD2. The CDR3 covers 16 residues. V shed 1 base, J shed 5 bases, and the junction held 8 bases outside the gene matches. Germline V gene lookup returns CDR1 MDHEN and CDR2 SYDVKM. In DNA, the CDR3 is TGTGCCAGCAGTTTATTGGCGGGAGGGCCTGCGGAGACCCAGTACTTC. It yields the protein CASSLLAGGPAETQYF.

In its sample, this clonotype was seen a few times. This rearrangement joins TRBV6-2 or TRBV6-3 to TRBJ1-4, with 8 nucleotides matching TRBD1. V shed 5 bases and J 5 bases; nucleotides not matched to a gene: 7. CDR3 length: 15 residues. Germline lookup yields CDR1 MNHEY and CDR2 SVGEGT. The CDR3 reads CASSTIGQGNEKLFF. CDR3 nucleotides: TGTGCCAGCAGTACTATTGGACAGGGAAATGAAAAACTGTTTTTT.

This clonotype was detected only a few times. One end of the junction is discordant with germline, which a read error may explain. This sequence joins TRBV7-7 and TRBJ1-3, with D hard to call. Per germline, CDR1 SSHAT and CDR2 FNYEAQ (reference sequence). CDR3 length: 17 residues. The DNA for the CDR3 is TGTGCTAGCAGCGCAGGAACAGAAAGAAGCTCTGGAAACACCATATATTTT. Translation gives CASSAGTERSSGNTIYF.

CDR3 in DNA: TGTGCCACCAGTGGCCCACAGGGGGCGAAGAATGGCTACACCTTC. Amino acid sequence: CATSGPQGAKNGYTF. V usage is TRBV24-1 and J usage is TRBJ1-2; 9 positions agree with TRBD1. V trimming: 5 bases; J trimming: 6 bases; junction bases outside the gene matches: 9. The CDR3 is made up of 15 amino acids. The germline CDR1 and CDR2 sequences are KGHDR and SFDVKD.

The V call is TRBV29-1, the J call TRBJ2-7, with 7 bases lining up with TRBD1. V gave up 5 bases and J gave up 1 base; unmatched junction bases: 14. CDR1 SQVTM and CDR2 ANQGSEA come from the germline V gene. This CDR3 is built from 16 residues. CDR3 sequence: CSVPTLVQGESYEQYV. In DNA, the CDR3 is TGCAGCGTTCCGACCTTGGTGCAGGGGGAGTCCTACGAGCAGTACGTC.

This clonotype was detected only once. The gene calls are TRBV7-8 and TRBJ2-1, with unresolved D. V was shortened by 1 base and J by 7 bases, with 11 bases between the two germline ends. The CDR3 totals 14 residues. The germline gives CDR1 SGHVS, CDR2 FQNEAQ. CDR3 nucleotide sequence: TGTGCCAGCAGCTTAGTTCTCTCCCGGAATGAGCAGTTCTTC. Encoded protein: CASSLVLSRNEQFF.

The gene calls are TRBV7-6 and TRBJ1-4, with D tentatively TRBD1 (5 bases). The CDR3 is 13 amino acids. From germline, CDR1 is SGHVS and CDR2 FNYEAQ. Trimming left V 7 bases short and J 6 bases short, with 12 bases between. CDR3 nucleotide sequence: TGTGCCAGCACCAGAGGGGCTCATGAAAAACTGTTTTTT. Residues: CASTRGAHEKLFF.